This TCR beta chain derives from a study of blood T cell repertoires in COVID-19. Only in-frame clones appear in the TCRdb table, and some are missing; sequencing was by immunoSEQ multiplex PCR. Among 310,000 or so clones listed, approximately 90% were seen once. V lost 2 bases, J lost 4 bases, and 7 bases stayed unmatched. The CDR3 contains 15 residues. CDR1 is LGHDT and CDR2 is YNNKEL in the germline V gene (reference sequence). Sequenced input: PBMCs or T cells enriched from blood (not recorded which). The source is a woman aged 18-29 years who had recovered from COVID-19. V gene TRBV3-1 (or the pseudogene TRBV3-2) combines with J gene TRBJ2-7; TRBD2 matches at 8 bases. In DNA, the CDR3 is TGTGCCAGCAGCCAAAGGTCGGGGGGGCTATACGAGCAGTACTTC. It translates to CASSQRSGGLYEQYF.